This T cell receptor beta chain was captured by sequencing in a study of blood T cell repertoires in COVID-19. Across the whole study: Sample material is recorded as cDNA or gDNA derived from T cells, B-cell-depleted T cells, or PBMCs.

In the study's own analysis: Amplified reference gene primers provided the basis for estimating nucleated cell counts. Measured with immunoSEQ multiplex PCR; TCRdb has only the in-frame clones, and not every one. D and trimming come from the DNA, and the V and J calls and clone size come from that table. The sample holds around 95,000 clones, about 77% seen once. Germline assignment: CDR1 SGHRS and CDR2 YFSETQ. With V trimmed by 5 bases and J by 6 bases, 11 bases remained unmatched. This CDR3 is 17 amino acids long. The TCR originated in a man aged 65 to 79 with active or convalescent COVID-19. The chain employs TRBV5-1 and TRBJ2-1, with TRBD2 matching 13 bases. Material: peripheral blood. The CDR3 region has the DNA TGCGCCAGCAGAACCGGGACTAGCGGGGCTCCGGCCAATGAGCAGTTCTTC. Encoded protein: CASRTGTSGAPANEQFF.